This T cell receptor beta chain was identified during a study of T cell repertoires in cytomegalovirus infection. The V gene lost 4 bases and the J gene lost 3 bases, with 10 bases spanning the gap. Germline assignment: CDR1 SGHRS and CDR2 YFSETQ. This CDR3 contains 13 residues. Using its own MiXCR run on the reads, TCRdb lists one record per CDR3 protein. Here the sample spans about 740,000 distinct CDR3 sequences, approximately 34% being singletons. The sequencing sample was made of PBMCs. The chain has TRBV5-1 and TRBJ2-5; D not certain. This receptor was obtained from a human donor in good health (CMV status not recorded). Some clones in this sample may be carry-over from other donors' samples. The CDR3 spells CASSRPTKETQYF. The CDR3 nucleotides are TGCGCCAGCAGCCGGCCCACTAAAGAGACCCAGTACTTC.